This T cell receptor beta chain is drawn from a study of T cells after yellow fever vaccination. Study overall: Each low-cell-number fraction was prepared by means of SMART-Seq v4 Ultra Low Input.

The study, taken as a whole, reports: A limited proportion of clonotypes was detected within both the CD4 and CD8 compartments. Repertoires obtained by FACS sorting could include abundant clonotypes that entered as contaminants from the bulk population.

In this sample, this clonotype turned up a few times. What it recognizes is unknown. It was through 5'RACE template switching that TCR cDNA was made, with a universal primer site and UMIs added. TCRdb re-called the 5' RACE reads with MiXCR, one entry per CDR3 protein. Among 100,000 to 150,000 distinct CDR3 sequences, 7.4% were seen once, and the ten largest hold 2% to 3%. The CDR3 sequence is 14 residues long. Trimming removed 6 bases from V and 6 bases from J; junction bases left unmatched: 2. From germline, CDR1 is MDHEN and CDR2 SYDVKM. This TCR came from a man between 18 and 29 years old who received the YFV17D yellow fever vaccine. The sequences come from CD4+ T cells sorted from PBMCs, collected roughly 10 days after the first yellow fever vaccination. The chain recombines TRBV28 with TRBJ2-2, with 12 bases that match TRBD2. DNA of the CDR3: TGTGCCAGCAGGCTAGCGGGGGGGGCCGGGGAGCTGTTTTTT. Its protein product is CASRLAGGAGELFF.